The 17 T cell receptor beta chains below all came from one sample that was sequenced in a study of T cells in Graves' hyperthyroidism and ophthalmopathy. RNA transcripts yielded amplified TCR beta CDR3 regions. The TCR CDR3 was amplified in a first-round RT-PCR using the HTBI primer set. TCRdb analysed the multiplex PCR reads with MiXCR anew, one entry per CDR3 protein. In the table there are some 760,000 distinct CDR3 sequences, 12% to 15% of which are singletons. Sequencing was performed on blood. All receptors derive from a woman younger than 30 with Graves' hyperthyroidism.

A few counts support this clonotype. The chain employs TRBV14 and TRBJ1-2; tentatively, D is TRBD1 (6 bases). The CDR3 runs 14 residues. V lost 4 bases, J lost 4 bases, and 13 bases lay in between. CDR1 is SGHDN, CDR2 FVKESK, per germline. The DNA for the CDR3 is TGTGCCAGCAGCCTCCCCGGGACACTCTATGGCTACACCTTC. Translation: CASSLPGTLYGYTF.

This clonotype came up many times. The CDR3 DNA follows: TGCGCCAGCAGCATAATGACTAGCGGATCGATTCCCTACAATGAGCAGTTCTTC. It is translated as CASSIMTSGSIPYNEQFF. This chain joins TRBV5-1 and TRBJ2-1, with 9 bases fitting TRBD2. This CDR3 is 18 amino acids long. CDR1 is SGHRS, CDR2 YFSETQ, per germline. V lost 4 bases and J lost 2; bases outside the gene matches: 13.

The chain combines TRBV6-2 or TRBV6-3 with TRBJ2-3; TRBD2 matches 11 bases. From germline, CDR1 is MNHEY and CDR2 SVGEGT. CDR3 length: 19 residues. The V and J ends lost 6 bases and 4 bases, in that order; junction bases with no gene match: 18. The CDR3 here is CASRPLAGVLSNYPDTQYF. DNA of the CDR3: TGTGCCAGCAGACCACTAGCGGGAGTGTTGTCGAACTACCCAGATACGCAGTATTTT.

The chain links TRBV7-9 to TRBJ2-1; D might be TRBD1 or TRBD2, each matching 5 bases. V was clipped by 4 bases and J by 2 bases, with 15 bases between them. The V gene's germline CDR1 is SEHNR and CDR2 FQNEAQ (reference sequence). This CDR3 has 16 residues. The CDR3 coding sequence is TGTGCCAGCAGCTATAGTAGGTGGGGGACCTACAATGAGCAGTTCTTC. Encoded protein: CASSYSRWGTYNEQFF.

In its sample, this clonotype was seen many times. The chain carries TRBV28 and TRBJ2-3; a possible D gene is TRBD2 (5 bases). Trimming stripped 3 bases from V and 1 base from J, with 14 bases between. CDR1 and CDR2 from the germline V gene are MDHEN and SYDVKM. This CDR3 has 16 residues. The CDR3 bases are TGTGCCAGCAGTTTCCCCCCGAGCGGAGGCACAGATACGCAGTATTTT. This gives the protein CASSFPPSGGTDTQYF. Full variable domain (rest looked up from reference TRBV28 and TRBJ2-3): DVKVTQSSRYLVKRTGEKVFLECVQDMDHENMFWYRQDPGLGLRLIYFSYDVKMKEKGDIPEGYSVSREKKERFSLILESASTNQTSMYLCASSFPPSGGTDTQYFGPGTRLTVL.

V is TRBV24-1 and J is TRBJ2-1; D may be TRBD2 (5 bases). Trimming removed 5 bases at V and 8 bases at J, with 21 bases between. Germline V CDR1 and CDR2: KGHDR, SFDVKD. The CDR3 sequence is 16 residues long. The CDR3 here is CATSGFVSSTVDEQFF. CDR3 bases: TGTGCCACCAGTGGATTCGTGTCTAGCACGGTCGATGAGCAGTTCTTC.

The rearrangement links TRBV19 to TRBJ1-4; D remains unclear. V lost 6 bases to trimming and J lost 0 bases, with 8 bases between them. The CDR3 is made up of 14 amino acids. Germline assignment: CDR1 LNHDA and CDR2 SQIVND (reference sequence). CDR3 sequence: CASSVSPTNEKLFF. The CDR3 DNA sequence: TGTGCCAGTAGCGTCTCTCCAACTAATGAAAAACTGTTTTTT.

A few counts support this clonotype. This chain links TRBV5-4 with TRBJ2-7, with D unclear. The CDR3 contains 14 residues. Trimming stripped 0 bases from V and 3 bases from J, with 10 bases between. Germline lookup yields CDR1 SGHNT and CDR2 YYREEE (reference sequence). The CDR3 DNA sequence: TGTGCCAGCAGCTTGGACTCTAAAGTCTACGAGCAGTACTTC. Translated, it gives CASSLDSKVYEQYF.

This clonotype has a handful of counts. The chain employs TRBV6-6 and TRBJ2-1, with no clear D. The CDR3 spans 14 residues. Germline V CDR1 and CDR2: MNHNY, SVGAGI (reference sequence). V shed 0 bases and J shed 2 bases, with 5 bases lying between them. The DNA of the CDR3 is TGTGCCAGCAGTTACTCAAACACCTACAATGAGCAGTTCTTC. Translating gives CASSYSNTYNEQFF.

This clonotype was observed at least ten times. The genes are TRBV12-3 or TRBV12-4 and TRBJ1-2; D not certain. Trimming took 3 bases from V and 5 from J, leaving 16 bases between them. This CDR3 contains 15 residues. The CDR3 DNA reads TGTGCCAGCAGTTTTCTACGAGTACACTTTTATGGCTACACCTTC. This gives the protein CASSFLRVHFYGYTF.

This clonotype has at least ten counts. The V and J genes are TRBV18 and TRBJ2-1, with TRBD2 identical over 12 bases. Looked up from germline, CDR1 is KGHSH and CDR2 is LQKENI. The CDR3 has 17 amino acids. The trim removed 3 bases at V and 12 bases at J, leaving 15 bases unmatched. Here the CDR3 DNA reads TGTGCCAGCTCACCTGGGCTAGCGGGAGGGTTCGCGACTCGGCAGTTCTTC. Protein product: CASSPGLAGGFATRQFF.

This clonotype showed up many times. The chain has TRBV27 and TRBJ2-3; D not resolved. Trimming stripped 6 bases from V and 5 bases from J, with 12 bases between. The CDR3 totals 13 residues. Looked up from germline, CDR1 is MNHEY and CDR2 is SMNVEV (reference sequence). CDR3 protein: CASSSQARDTQYF. The CDR3 DNA sequence: TGTGCCAGCAGCTCCCAGGCGAGAGATACGCAGTATTTT.

This clonotype was seen many times. The rearrangement links TRBV7-2 to TRBJ2-2, with a weak D call TRBD1 (6 bases). Germline V lookup: CDR1 SGHTA, CDR2 FQGNSA. V lost 5 bases and J lost 3, with 16 bases in between. The CDR3 is 16 residues long. CDR3 in amino acids: CASSQSRQAYTGELFF. The CDR3 nucleotides read TGTGCCAGCAGCCAGTCTCGACAGGCCTACACCGGGGAGCTGTTTTTT.

Comment on this clonotype: The germline gene is not matched at one end of the junction; a read error may be the cause. The chain has TRBV11-2 and TRBJ2-5; D perhaps matches TRBD1 (6 bases). Germline V gene sequence: CDR1 SGHAT, CDR2 FQNNGV. The CDR3 consists of 15 residues. The CDR3 sequence: CAGSSTHGTQETQYF. CDR3 DNA: TGTGCCGGCAGCTCAACCCACGGGACACAAGAGACCCAGTACTTC.

This clonotype was recorded many times. This CDR3 reads CATSDTAGETQYF. The CDR3 nucleotides read TGTGCCACCAGCGATACCGCGGGGGAGACCCAGTACTTC. This chain connects TRBV15 to TRBJ2-5, with D tentatively TRBD2 (6 bases). The germline V gene encodes CDR1 LNHNV and CDR2 YYDKDF (reference sequence). The CDR3 has 13 residues. Deletions cut 5 bases from V and 5 bases from J, with 12 bases between.

The chain recombines TRBV19 with TRBJ2-1, with 12 bases aligning to TRBD2. V shed 6 bases, J shed 6 bases, and the junction held 6 bases outside the gene matches. The CDR3 is 15 amino acids. From germline, CDR1 is LNHDA and CDR2 SQIVND (reference sequence). CDR3 in amino acids: CASSPGLAGTNEQFF. CDR3 coding DNA: TGTGCCAGTAGCCCTGGACTAGCGGGAACCAATGAGCAGTTCTTC.

On this clonotype itself: A read error is possible here, since a much larger clone lies one base away. This chain joins TRBV28 and TRBJ2-3, with 11 bases identical to TRBD2. V lost 4 bases to trimming and J lost 6 bases; unmatched junction nucleotides: 15. This CDR3 spans 18 amino acids. Germline V lookup: CDR1 MDHEN, CDR2 SYDVKM. CDR3 region: CASSSRPISGRARDTQYF. The CDR3 nucleotides are TGTGCCAGCAGTTCCCGCCCGATTAGCGGGAGGGCCAGGGATACGCAGTATTTT.